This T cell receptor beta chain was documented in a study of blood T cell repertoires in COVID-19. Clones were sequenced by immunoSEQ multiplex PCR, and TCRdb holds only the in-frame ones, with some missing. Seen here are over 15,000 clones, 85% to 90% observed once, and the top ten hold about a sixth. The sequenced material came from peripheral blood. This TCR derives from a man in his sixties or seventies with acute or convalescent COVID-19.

CDR3 residues: CASSLGAGGYETQYF. As DNA, the CDR3 is TGTGCCAGCAGTTTAGGAGCGGGAGGGTATGAGACCCAGTACTTC. V is TRBV6-2 or TRBV6-3 and J is TRBJ2-5; 10 bases are shared with TRBD2. CDR3 size: 15 residues. J was trimmed by 5 bases and V by 4 bases; bases with no gene match: 7. From germline, CDR1 is MNHEY and CDR2 SVGEGT.